A selection of T cell receptor beta chains follows, all from one sample in a study of technical replicates of blood from a handful of donors. The assay was immunoSEQ multiplex PCR, and TCRdb's table has in-frame clones only and misses some. The table lists roughly 76,000 clones, roughly 94% of them singletons, with about 0.4% in the top ten. Material: T cells isolated from PBMCs. These receptor sequences come from a human donor in good health. Each CDR3 is given with its conserved first and last residue. Each record gives: clone size, J gene, D gene, V gene, CDR3 protein, CDR3 DNA. The D gene is left open where the match is weak. Size values are once, few and many counts, or a class for expanded clones, and some rows have none.

clone_size: .; j_call: TRBJ2-3; d_call: .; v_call: TRBV18; cdr3_aa: CASSQTSTDTQYF; cdr3_nt: TGTGCCAGCTCACAGACTAGCACAGATACGCAGTATTTT
clone_size: .; j_call: TRBJ2-7; d_call: .; v_call: TRBV28; cdr3_aa: CASSPRGYEQYF; cdr3_nt: TGTGCCAGCAGTCCCAGGGGCTACGAGCAGTACTTC
clone_size: .; j_call: TRBJ2-3; d_call: TRBD1; v_call: TRBV7-9; cdr3_aa: CASTGLDRARSADTQYF; cdr3_nt: TGTGCCAGCACCGGTTTGGACAGGGCGAGATCCGCAGATACGCAGTATTTT
clone_size: .; j_call: TRBJ2-1; d_call: .; v_call: TRBV6-6; cdr3_aa: CASTIWGASYNEQFF; cdr3_nt: TGTGCCAGCACAATCTGGGGAGCCTCCTACAATGAGCAGTTCTTC
clone_size: .; j_call: TRBJ2-1; d_call: TRBD1; v_call: TRBV4-1; cdr3_aa: CASSQEQGTGPYNEQFF; cdr3_nt: TGCGCCAGCAGCCAAGAACAGGGGACAGGTCCCTACAATGAGCAGTTCTTC
clone_size: .; j_call: TRBJ1-1; d_call: .; v_call: TRBV5-4; cdr3_aa: CASSSEYISGGAFF; cdr3_nt: TGTGCCAGCAGCTCAGAGTATATTTCCGGGGGAGCTTTCTTT
clone_size: .; j_call: TRBJ1-2; d_call: .; v_call: TRBV7-3; cdr3_aa: CASSLLPGFNYGYTF; cdr3_nt: TGTGCCAGCAGCTTATTGCCGGGTTTTAACTATGGCTACACCTTC
clone_size: .; j_call: TRBJ2-2; d_call: .; v_call: TRBV7-3; cdr3_aa: CASSGGTVGELFF; cdr3_nt: TGTGCCAGCAGCGGAGGGACAGTCGGGGAGCTGTTTTTT
clone_size: .; j_call: TRBJ1-1; d_call: TRBD1; v_call: TRBV6-1; cdr3_aa: CASSERTGNTEAFF; cdr3_nt: TGTGCCAGCAGTGAAAGGACAGGGAACACTGAAGCTTTCTTT
clone_size: .; j_call: TRBJ2-3; d_call: TRBD2; v_call: TRBV7-9; cdr3_aa: CASSRWREDLDTQYF; cdr3_nt: TGTGCCAGCAGCCGTTGGCGGGAGGATTTAGATACGCAGTATTTT
clone_size: .; j_call: TRBJ1-1; d_call: .; v_call: TRBV7-3; cdr3_aa: CASSSQGRGEAFF; cdr3_nt: TGTGCCAGCAGCTCACAGGGCCGGGGTGAAGCTTTCTTT
clone_size: .; j_call: TRBJ2-7; d_call: TRBD2; v_call: TRBV19; cdr3_aa: CASSPGLAAYYEQYF; cdr3_nt: TGTGCCAGTAGTCCGGGACTAGCGGCTTACTACGAGCAGTACTTC
clone_size: .; j_call: TRBJ1-3; d_call: .; v_call: TRBV18; cdr3_aa: CASSPGHSSTGNTIYF; cdr3_nt: TGTGCCAGCTCACCAGGACACAGTTCTACTGGAAACACCATATATTTT
clone_size: .; j_call: TRBJ2-3; d_call: .; v_call: TRBV9; cdr3_aa: CASSSSSRGTDTQYF; cdr3_nt: TGTGCCAGCAGCAGCAGCAGTCGGGGTACGGATACGCAGTATTTT
clone_size: .; j_call: TRBJ2-7; d_call: .; v_call: TRBV5-6; cdr3_aa: CASSFPGAYEQYF; cdr3_nt: TGTGCCAGCAGCTTCCCAGGGGCCTACGAGCAGTACTTC
clone_size: .; j_call: TRBJ2-7; d_call: TRBD1; v_call: TRBV5-1; cdr3_aa: CASSSDRTYEQYF; cdr3_nt: TGCGCCAGCAGCTCGGACAGGACCTACGAGCAGTACTTC
clone_size: .; j_call: TRBJ1-2; d_call: .; v_call: TRBV6-1; cdr3_aa: CASSEALHRVTGYTF; cdr3_nt: TGTGCCAGCAGTGAAGCGCTTCACAGGGTCACCGGCTACACCTTC
clone_size: .; j_call: TRBJ2-7; d_call: TRBD2; v_call: TRBV6-5; cdr3_aa: CASSYSAAGGNHEQYF; cdr3_nt: TGTGCCAGCAGTTACTCTGCGGCGGGAGGGAATCACGAGCAGTACTTC
clone_size: .; j_call: TRBJ2-7; d_call: TRBD2; v_call: TRBV10-3; cdr3_aa: CASKTSGSYEQYF; cdr3_nt: TGTGCCAGTAAGACTAGCGGGAGCTACGAGCAGTACTTC
clone_size: once; j_call: TRBJ2-2; d_call: .; v_call: TRBV27; cdr3_aa: CASKQGYTGELFF; cdr3_nt: TGTGCCAGCAAACAGGGCTATACCGGGGAGCTGTTTTTT
clone_size: .; j_call: TRBJ2-2; d_call: TRBD2; v_call: TRBV7-2; cdr3_aa: CATDLNGLAGGELFF; cdr3_nt: TGTGCCACCGACCTAAACGGACTAGCGGGCGGGGAGCTGTTTTTT
clone_size: few; j_call: TRBJ2-1; d_call: .; v_call: TRBV5-1; cdr3_aa: CASSLGHSTYNEQFF; cdr3_nt: TGCGCCAGCAGCTTAGGACACTCCACCTACAATGAGCAGTTCTTC
clone_size: .; j_call: TRBJ2-1; d_call: TRBD1; v_call: TRBV9; cdr3_aa: CASSEWTGSNEQFF; cdr3_nt: TGTGCCAGCAGCGAATGGACAGGGAGTAATGAGCAGTTCTTC
clone_size: .; j_call: TRBJ2-7; d_call: .; v_call: TRBV21-1; cdr3_aa: CASSKGRQGAYEQYF; cdr3_nt: TGTGCCAGCAGCAAAGGTAGACAGGGGGCCTACGAGCAGTACTTC
clone_size: .; j_call: TRBJ2-7; d_call: TRBD2; v_call: TRBV28; cdr3_aa: CASSLSGLAGVYEQYF; cdr3_nt: TGTGCCAGCAGTTTATCCGGCCTAGCGGGAGTGTACGAGCAGTACTTC
clone_size: .; j_call: TRBJ1-1; d_call: TRBD1; v_call: TRBV13; cdr3_aa: CASSARQGATEAFF; cdr3_nt: TGTGCCAGCAGCGCTAGACAGGGGGCTACTGAAGCTTTCTTT
clone_size: .; j_call: TRBJ1-2; d_call: TRBD1; v_call: TRBV29-1; cdr3_aa: CSSRDSLNYGYTF; cdr3_nt: TGCAGCTCGCGGGACAGTCTTAACTATGGCTACACCTTC
clone_size: .; j_call: TRBJ2-7; d_call: .; v_call: TRBV7-3; cdr3_aa: CASSDGLLYEQYF; cdr3_nt: TGTGCCAGCAGCGACGGACTCTTATACGAGCAGTACTTC
clone_size: medium-sized; j_call: TRBJ2-6; d_call: .; v_call: TRBV5-1; cdr3_aa: CASSLNGGMVANVLTF; cdr3_nt: TGCGCCAGCAGCTTGAATGGGGGCATGGTGGCCAACGTCCTGACTTTC
clone_size: .; j_call: TRBJ1-1; d_call: .; v_call: TRBV6-5; cdr3_aa: CASSQPADRNTEAFF; cdr3_nt: TGTGCCAGCAGTCAACCCGCGGACAGGAACACTGAAGCTTTCTTT
clone_size: few; j_call: TRBJ2-7; d_call: TRBD1; v_call: TRBV14; cdr3_aa: CASSQGQVLYEQYF; cdr3_nt: TGTGCCAGCAGCCAGGGACAGGTCTTATACGAGCAGTACTTC
clone_size: .; j_call: TRBJ1-1; d_call: .; v_call: TRBV5-6; cdr3_aa: CASSLAGAITEAFF; cdr3_nt: TGTGCCAGCAGCTTGGCAGGGGCAATCACTGAAGCTTTCTTT
clone_size: .; j_call: TRBJ1-2; d_call: TRBD1; v_call: TRBV6-5; cdr3_aa: CASSRDRVDYGYTF; cdr3_nt: TGTGCCAGCAGCCGGGACAGGGTAGACTATGGCTACACCTTC
clone_size: .; j_call: TRBJ2-1; d_call: TRBD2; v_call: TRBV7-3; cdr3_aa: CASSFLGLAGVHEQFF; cdr3_nt: TGTGCCAGCAGCTTTCTGGGACTAGCGGGAGTCCATGAGCAGTTCTTC
clone_size: .; j_call: TRBJ2-1; d_call: .; v_call: TRBV12-5; cdr3_aa: CASGDTQTPSGEQFF; cdr3_nt: TGTGCTAGTGGTGATACCCAGACCCCCTCGGGGGAGCAGTTCTTC
clone_size: .; j_call: TRBJ1-2; d_call: .; v_call: TRBV19; cdr3_aa: CAIQTDNYGYTF; cdr3_nt: TGTGCCATACAGACAGATAACTATGGCTACACCTTC
clone_size: .; j_call: TRBJ2-7; d_call: .; v_call: TRBV6-1; cdr3_aa: CASSEGKGALYEQYF; cdr3_nt: TGTGCCAGCAGTGAAGGAAAGGGAGCCCTCTACGAGCAGTACTTC
clone_size: .; j_call: TRBJ1-5; d_call: TRBD1; v_call: TRBV18; cdr3_aa: CASSRQGNKPQHF; cdr3_nt: TGTGCCAGCTCACGACAGGGGAACAAGCCCCAGCATTTT
clone_size: .; j_call: TRBJ1-2; d_call: .; v_call: TRBV6-5; cdr3_aa: CASSYLPHSYGYTF; cdr3_nt: TGTGCCAGCAGTTACCTGCCGCACTCCTATGGCTACACCTTC
clone_size: .; j_call: TRBJ1-2; d_call: .; v_call: TRBV4-1; cdr3_aa: CASSQGRGYYGYTF; cdr3_nt: TGCGCCAGCAGCCAAGGGCGGGGATACTATGGCTACACCTTC
clone_size: .; j_call: TRBJ1-3; d_call: .; v_call: TRBV19; cdr3_aa: CASSAAVSFSGNTIYF; cdr3_nt: TGTGCCAGTAGTGCAGCTGTTAGCTTCTCTGGAAACACCATATATTTT
clone_size: few; j_call: TRBJ2-5; d_call: .; v_call: TRBV5-1; cdr3_aa: CASSPLEGIETQYF; cdr3_nt: TGCGCCAGCAGCCCCCTGGAGGGGATAGAGACCCAGTACTTC
clone_size: .; j_call: TRBJ2-5; d_call: TRBD2; v_call: TRBV19; cdr3_aa: CASSLQAGVWETQYF; cdr3_nt: TGTGCCAGTAGTTTACAAGCGGGAGTATGGGAGACCCAGTACTTC
clone_size: .; j_call: TRBJ1-4; d_call: .; v_call: TRBV30; cdr3_aa: CASAGALEKLFF; cdr3_nt: TGTGCCTCCGCAGGGGCCCTCGAAAAACTGTTTTTT
clone_size: .; j_call: TRBJ1-4; d_call: .; v_call: TRBV11-2; cdr3_aa: CASSFVPQGNEKLFF; cdr3_nt: TGTGCCAGCAGCTTTGTTCCACAGGGTAATGAAAAACTGTTTTTT
clone_size: .; j_call: TRBJ2-2; d_call: .; v_call: TRBV19; cdr3_aa: CASSIRPGVETGELFF; cdr3_nt: TGTGCCAGTAGTATAAGGCCAGGGGTCGAAACCGGGGAGCTGTTTTTT
clone_size: .; j_call: TRBJ1-4; d_call: .; v_call: TRBV7-2; cdr3_aa: CASSLWGNEKLFF; cdr3_nt: TGTGCCAGCAGCTTATGGGGCAACGAAAAACTGTTTTTT
clone_size: few; j_call: TRBJ2-1; d_call: .; v_call: TRBV7-9; cdr3_aa: CASSLPGEQFF; cdr3_nt: TGTGCCAGCAGCTTACCCGGGGAGCAGTTCTTC